This paragraph covers one TCR beta chain sequence. No antigen is known for it. Clones were sequenced by immunoSEQ multiplex PCR, and TCRdb holds only the in-frame ones, with some missing. The top ten hold approximately 5% of the sample, which has about 350,000 clones, around 89% seen once. This record comes from a study of Ad26.COV2.S vaccination and SARS-CoV-2 variants. Study information: This donor came from the COV1001 trial of Ad26.COV2.S.

Whole-study findings and limits: Vaccine recipients and placebo recipients showed similar non-spike TCR breadth. Spike-specific TCR breadth ran higher among vaccine recipients than placebo recipients. TCR breadth and depth estimates may have understated total T cell responses.

The V gene end was trimmed by 4 bases and the J gene end by 6 bases; junction bases not matched to a gene: 6. This CDR3 has 13 residues. CDR1 is SGHDT and CDR2 is YYEEEE in the germline V gene. As for treatment: over 15 received Ad26.COV2.S at low or high dose, single or two shots; roughly five received placebo; per-sample allocation not given. Each sample was drawn 63 days after the first injection (of vaccine or placebo). The rearrangement uses TRBV5-6 and TRBJ1-2; 7 bases agree with TRBD1. This receptor was taken from a person between 18 and 60 years old who received the Ad26.COV2.S COVID-19 vaccine or a placebo. The sequencing here drew on peripheral blood, taken in a trial of Ad26.COV2.S vaccine versus placebo. The CDR3 bases are TGTGCCAGCAGCCAAACGACAGGGAATGGCTACACCTTC. Encoded protein: CASSQTTGNGYTF.